What follows are 2 T cell receptor beta chains derived from one specimen sequenced in a study of blood T cell repertoires in COVID-19. Clones were sequenced by immunoSEQ multiplex PCR, and TCRdb holds only the in-frame ones, with some missing. The sample holds roughly 130,000 clones, approximately 87% seen once. Sequenced: peripheral blood. The receptors come from a woman aged 60-70 years with acute or convalescent COVID-19.

The chain carries TRBV5-1 and TRBJ2-3; TRBD2 might be the D (6 bases). The germline gives CDR1 SGHRS, CDR2 YFSETQ. The CDR3 sequence is 16 residues long. V gave up 1 base and J gave up 3 bases, with 15 bases separating them. The CDR3 sequence is CASSLTGGRRTDTQYF. Written as DNA, the CDR3 is TGCGCCAGCAGCTTGACCGGGGGACGGAGAACAGATACGCAGTATTTT.

The rearrangement links TRBV2 to TRBJ2-1; 11 bases agree with TRBD2. Germline V gene lookup returns CDR1 SNHLY and CDR2 FYNNEI. The V and J ends lost 6 bases and 4 bases, in that order; junction bases with no gene match: 8. CDR3 length: 16 residues. For the CDR3, the DNA is TGTGCCAGCAGCGGGGGAGGACTAGCGGGTTACAATGAGCAGTTCTTC. Encoded protein: CASSGGGLAGYNEQFF.